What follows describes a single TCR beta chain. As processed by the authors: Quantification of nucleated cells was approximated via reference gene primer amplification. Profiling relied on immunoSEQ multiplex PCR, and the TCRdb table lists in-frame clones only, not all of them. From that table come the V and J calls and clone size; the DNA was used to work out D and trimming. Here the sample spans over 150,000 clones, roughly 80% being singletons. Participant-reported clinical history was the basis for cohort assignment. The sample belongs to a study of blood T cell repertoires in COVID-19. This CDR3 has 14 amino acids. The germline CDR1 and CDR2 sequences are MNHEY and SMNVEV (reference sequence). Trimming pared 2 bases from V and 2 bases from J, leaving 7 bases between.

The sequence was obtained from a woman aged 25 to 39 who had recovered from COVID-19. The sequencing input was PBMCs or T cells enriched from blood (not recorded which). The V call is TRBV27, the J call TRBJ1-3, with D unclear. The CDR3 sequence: CASSLRGAGNTIYF. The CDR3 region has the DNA TGTGCCAGCAGTTTACGGGGAGCTGGAAACACCATATATTTT.